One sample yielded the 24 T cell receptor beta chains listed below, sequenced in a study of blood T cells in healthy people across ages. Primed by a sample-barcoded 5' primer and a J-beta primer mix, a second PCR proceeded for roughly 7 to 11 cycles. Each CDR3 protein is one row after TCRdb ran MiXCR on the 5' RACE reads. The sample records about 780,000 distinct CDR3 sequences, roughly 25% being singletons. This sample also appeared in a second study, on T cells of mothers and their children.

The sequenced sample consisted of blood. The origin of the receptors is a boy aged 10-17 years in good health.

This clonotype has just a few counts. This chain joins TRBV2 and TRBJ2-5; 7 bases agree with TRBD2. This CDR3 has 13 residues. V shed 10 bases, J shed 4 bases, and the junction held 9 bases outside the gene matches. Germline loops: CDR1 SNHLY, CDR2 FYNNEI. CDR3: CANARGGRETQYF. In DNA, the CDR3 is TGTGCCAATGCAAGGGGCGGGAGAGAGACCCAGTACTTC.

The CDR3 DNA sequence: TGCAGCGTCGACGGACTAGCGGGGACCGGGGAGCTGTTTTTT. Translation gives CSVDGLAGTGELFF. The chain combines TRBV29-1 with TRBJ2-2, with TRBD2 matching over 12 bases. Germline CDR1 is SQVTM and CDR2 is ANQGSEA. This CDR3 is 14 amino acids long. V shed 6 bases and J 5 bases; nucleotides not matched to a gene: 4.

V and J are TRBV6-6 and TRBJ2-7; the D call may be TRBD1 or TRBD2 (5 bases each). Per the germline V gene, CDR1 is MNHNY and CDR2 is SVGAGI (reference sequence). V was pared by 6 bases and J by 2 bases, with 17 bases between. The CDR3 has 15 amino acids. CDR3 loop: CASSWGPESPYEQYF. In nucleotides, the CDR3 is TGTGCCAGCAGCTGGGGACCCGAAAGCCCCTACGAGCAGTACTTC.

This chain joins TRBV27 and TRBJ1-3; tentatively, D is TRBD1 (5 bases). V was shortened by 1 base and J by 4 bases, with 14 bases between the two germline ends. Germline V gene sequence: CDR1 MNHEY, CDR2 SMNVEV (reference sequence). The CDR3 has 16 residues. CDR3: CASSLLSGGSGNTIYF. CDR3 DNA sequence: TGTGCCAGCAGTTTATTGTCCGGGGGGTCCGGAAACACCATATATTTT.

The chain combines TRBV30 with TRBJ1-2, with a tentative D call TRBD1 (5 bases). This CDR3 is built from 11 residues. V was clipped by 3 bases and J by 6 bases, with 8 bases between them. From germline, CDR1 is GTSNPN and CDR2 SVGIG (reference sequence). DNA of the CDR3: TGTGCCTGGAGCCGGGGACATGGCTACACCTTC. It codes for CAWSRGHGYTF.

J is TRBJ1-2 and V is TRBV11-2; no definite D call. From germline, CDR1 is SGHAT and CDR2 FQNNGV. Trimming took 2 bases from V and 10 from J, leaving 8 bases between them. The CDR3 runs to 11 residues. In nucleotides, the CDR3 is TGTGCCAGCAGCTTAAATCAGGACTACACCTTC. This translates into CASSLNQDYTF.

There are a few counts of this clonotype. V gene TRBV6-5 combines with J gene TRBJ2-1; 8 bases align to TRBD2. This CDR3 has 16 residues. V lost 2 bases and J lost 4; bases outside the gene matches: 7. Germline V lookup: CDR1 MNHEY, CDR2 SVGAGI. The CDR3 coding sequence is TGTGCCAGCAGTTACCGGACGGGGGGGTCTTACAATGAGCAGTTCTTC. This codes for CASSYRTGGSYNEQFF.

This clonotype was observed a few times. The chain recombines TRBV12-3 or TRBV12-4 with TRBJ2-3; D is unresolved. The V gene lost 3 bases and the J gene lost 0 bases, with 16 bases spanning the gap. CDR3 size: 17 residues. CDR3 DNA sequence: TGTGCCAGCAGTTTGACCCTGACAATGACTAGCACAGATACGCAGTATTTT. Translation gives CASSLTLTMTSTDTQYF.

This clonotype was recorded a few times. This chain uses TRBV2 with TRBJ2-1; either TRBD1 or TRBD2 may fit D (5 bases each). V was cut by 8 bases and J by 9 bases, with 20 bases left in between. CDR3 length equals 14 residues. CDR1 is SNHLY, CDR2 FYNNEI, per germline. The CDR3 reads CASSLGGTRTEQFF. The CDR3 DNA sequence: TGTGCCAGCTCCCTTGGGGGTACCCGGACTGAGCAGTTCTTC.

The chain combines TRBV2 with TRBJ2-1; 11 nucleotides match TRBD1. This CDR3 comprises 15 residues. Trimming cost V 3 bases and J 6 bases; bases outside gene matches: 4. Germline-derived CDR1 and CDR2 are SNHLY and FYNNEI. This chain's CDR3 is CASSDLGTGGNEQFF. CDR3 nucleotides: TGTGCCAGCAGTGACCTCGGGACAGGGGGCAATGAGCAGTTCTTC.

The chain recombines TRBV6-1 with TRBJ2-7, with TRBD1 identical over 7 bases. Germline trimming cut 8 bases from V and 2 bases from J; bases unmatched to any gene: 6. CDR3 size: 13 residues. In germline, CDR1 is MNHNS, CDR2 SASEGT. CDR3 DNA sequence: TGTGCCAGCGGGACAGAGGACACCTACGAGCAGTACTTC. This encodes CASGTEDTYEQYF.

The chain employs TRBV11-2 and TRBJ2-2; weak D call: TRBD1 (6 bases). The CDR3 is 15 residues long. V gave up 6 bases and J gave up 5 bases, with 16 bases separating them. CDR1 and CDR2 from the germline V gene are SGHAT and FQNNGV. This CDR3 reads CASRRPQGRTGELFF. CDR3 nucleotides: TGTGCCAGCAGACGGCCACAGGGTCGGACCGGGGAGCTGTTTTTT.

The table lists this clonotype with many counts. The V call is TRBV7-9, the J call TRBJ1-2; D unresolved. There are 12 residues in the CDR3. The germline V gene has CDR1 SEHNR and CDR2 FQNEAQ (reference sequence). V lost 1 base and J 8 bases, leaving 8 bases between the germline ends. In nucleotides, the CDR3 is TGTGCCAGCAGCTTAGACCTGCGCGGCTACACCTTC. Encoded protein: CASSLDLRGYTF.

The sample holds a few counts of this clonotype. The CDR3 DNA reads as TGTGCCAGCAGCGTAGGGCCTAGCGGAGGGACAACTAATGAAAAACTGTTTTTT. This codes for CASSVGPSGGTTNEKLFF. The V call is TRBV9, the J call TRBJ1-4; D call uncertain. The germline V and J ends were trimmed by 0 bases and 0 bases, with 15 bases remaining between them. The germline V gene encodes CDR1 SGDLS and CDR2 YYNGEE. The CDR3 contains 18 residues.

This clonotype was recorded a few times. The chain's CDR3 is CASSGGLAGGLETQYF. In DNA form, the CDR3 reads TGTGCCAGCAGCGGCGGACTAGCGGGGGGGTTGGAGACCCAGTACTTC. The rearrangement joins TRBV7-6 to TRBJ2-5; 15 bases match TRBD2. Germline values: CDR1 SGHVS, CDR2 FNYEAQ. CDR3 length: 16 amino acids. V was pared by 5 bases and J by 5 bases, with 6 bases of the junction left unmatched.

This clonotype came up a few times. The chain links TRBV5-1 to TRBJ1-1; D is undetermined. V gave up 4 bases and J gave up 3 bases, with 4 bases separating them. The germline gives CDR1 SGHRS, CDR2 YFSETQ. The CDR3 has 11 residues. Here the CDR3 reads CASSQDTEAFF. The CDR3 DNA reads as TGCGCCAGCAGCCAGGACACTGAAGCTTTCTTT.

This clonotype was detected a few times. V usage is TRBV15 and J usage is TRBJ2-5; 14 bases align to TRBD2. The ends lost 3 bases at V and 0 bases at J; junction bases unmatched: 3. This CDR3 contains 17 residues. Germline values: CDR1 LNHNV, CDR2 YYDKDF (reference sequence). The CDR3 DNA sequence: TGTGCCACCAGCAGGACTAGCGGGGGGGTATACCAAGAGACCCAGTACTTC. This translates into CATSRTSGGVYQETQYF. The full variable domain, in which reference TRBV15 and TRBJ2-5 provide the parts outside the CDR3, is DAMVIQNPRYQVTQFGKPVTLSCSQTLNHNVMYWYQQKSSQAPKLLFHYYDKDFNNEADTPDNFQSRRPNTSFCFLDIRSPGLGDTAMYLCATSRTSGGVYQETQYFGPGTRLLVL.

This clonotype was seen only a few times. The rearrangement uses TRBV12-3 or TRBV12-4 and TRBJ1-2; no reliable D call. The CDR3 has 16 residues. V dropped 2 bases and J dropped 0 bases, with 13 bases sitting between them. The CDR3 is CASSLRSGAANYGYTF. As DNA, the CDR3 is TGTGCCAGCAGTTTACGGTCGGGCGCAGCTAACTATGGCTACACCTTC.

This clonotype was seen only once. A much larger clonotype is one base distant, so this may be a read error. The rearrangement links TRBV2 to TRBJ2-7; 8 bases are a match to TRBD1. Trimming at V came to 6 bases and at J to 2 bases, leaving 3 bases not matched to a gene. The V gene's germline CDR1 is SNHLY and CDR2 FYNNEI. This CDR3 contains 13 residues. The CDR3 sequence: CASRRTGPYEQYF. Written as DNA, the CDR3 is TGTGCCAGCAGACGGACAGGGCCCTACGAGCAGTACTTC.

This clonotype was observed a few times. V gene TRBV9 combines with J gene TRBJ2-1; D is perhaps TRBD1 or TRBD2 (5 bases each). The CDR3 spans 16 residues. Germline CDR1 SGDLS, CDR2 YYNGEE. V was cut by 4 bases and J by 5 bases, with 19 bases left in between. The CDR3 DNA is TGTGCCAGCAGCCTCCGGGGCCCGACGTTACACAATGAGCAGTTCTTC. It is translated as CASSLRGPTLHNEQFF.

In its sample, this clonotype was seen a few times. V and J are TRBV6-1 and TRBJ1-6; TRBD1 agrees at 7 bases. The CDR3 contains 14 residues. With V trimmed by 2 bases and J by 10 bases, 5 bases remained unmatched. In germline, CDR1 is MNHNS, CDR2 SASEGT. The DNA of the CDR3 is TGTGCCAGCAGTGAAAGGGGGCAAAACTCACCCCTCCACTTT. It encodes CASSERGQNSPLHF.

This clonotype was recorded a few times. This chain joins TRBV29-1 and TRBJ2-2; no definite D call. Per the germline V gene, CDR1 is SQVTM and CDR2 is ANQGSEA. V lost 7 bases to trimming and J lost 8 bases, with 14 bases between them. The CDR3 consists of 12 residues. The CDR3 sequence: CSAGQSEGELFF. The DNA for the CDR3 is TGCAGCGCCGGGCAGTCCGAGGGGGAGCTGTTTTTT.

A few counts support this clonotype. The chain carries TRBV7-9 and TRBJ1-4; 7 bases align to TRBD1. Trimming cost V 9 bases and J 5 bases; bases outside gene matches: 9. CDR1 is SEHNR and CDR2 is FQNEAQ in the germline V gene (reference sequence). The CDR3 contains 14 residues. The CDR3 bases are TGTGCCAGTTCCCCAGGGGGAGGCAATGAAAAACTGTTTTTT. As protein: CASSPGGGNEKLFF.

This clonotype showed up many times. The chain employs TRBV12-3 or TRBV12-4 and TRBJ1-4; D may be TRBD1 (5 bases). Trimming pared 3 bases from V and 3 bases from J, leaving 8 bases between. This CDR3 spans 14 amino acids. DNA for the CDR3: TGTGCCAGCAGTTTCCAGGGCGCTAATGAAAAACTGTTTTTT. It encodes CASSFQGANEKLFF.